Listed here are 2 T cell receptor beta chains from one sample, sequenced in a study of blood T cell repertoires in COVID-19. Repertoires were generated with immunoSEQ multiplex PCR, while TCRdb's copy carries only in-frame clones and drops some. The sample includes around 68,000 clones, over 80% of them seen just once. The sequencing input was peripheral blood. The receptors shown here come from a woman aged 50 to 60 with acute or convalescent COVID-19.

The V and J genes are TRBV5-1 and TRBJ2-3; 10 nucleotides agree with TRBD2. J was trimmed by 2 bases and V by 3 bases; bases with no gene match: 9. This CDR3 is built from 17 residues. Germline V lookup: CDR1 SGHRS, CDR2 YFSETQ. CDR3 bases: TGCGCCAGCAGCTCGGGCCGGACTAGCGGACACACAGATACGCAGTATTTT. Protein: CASSSGRTSGHTDTQYF.

This chain connects TRBV5-1 to TRBJ1-1; 7 positions match TRBD1. The CDR3 covers 12 residues. Germline-derived CDR1 and CDR2 are SGHRS and YFSETQ. V lost 0 bases and J lost 8; bases outside the gene matches: 1. CDR3: CASSLEGAEAFF. The DNA for the CDR3 is TGCGCCAGCAGCTTGGAGGGGGCCGAAGCTTTCTTT.